This TCR beta chain was recorded in a study of cytomegalovirus exposure and HLA in healthy donors. Turning to the study itself: A subsequent analysis stated that the roughly 120 validation repertoires were run on the same platform as the roughly 700 first-cohort repertoires.

TCRdb's copy holds only in-frame clones and misses some; the assay was immunoSEQ multiplex PCR. The data hold roughly 270,000 clones, with over 75% observed a single time. Study-wide results and caveats: The study listed some 160 cytomegalovirus-associated TCR beta chains. The classifier reportedly diagnosed cytomegalovirus status with high sensitivity and specificity.

Separate from the approximately 670-subject first cohort, the roughly 130-subject validation cohort was the one that the donors belonged to. Points on this clone: Its target is not known.

Sequenced: PBMCs. This TCR derives from a woman aged 18-35 years in good health and CMV-seronegative.

The DNA of the CDR3 is TGTGCCAGTAGGTCAGGGGAGCGCGGCTACACCTTC. Amino acid sequence: CASRSGERGYTF. V and J are TRBV19 and TRBJ1-2; TRBD1 is a possible D gene (6 bases). The CDR3 length is 12 residues. Between the trimmed V and J ends, which lost 6 bases and 8 bases, there was a span of 13 bases. Germline loops: CDR1 LNHDA, CDR2 SQIVND (reference sequence).